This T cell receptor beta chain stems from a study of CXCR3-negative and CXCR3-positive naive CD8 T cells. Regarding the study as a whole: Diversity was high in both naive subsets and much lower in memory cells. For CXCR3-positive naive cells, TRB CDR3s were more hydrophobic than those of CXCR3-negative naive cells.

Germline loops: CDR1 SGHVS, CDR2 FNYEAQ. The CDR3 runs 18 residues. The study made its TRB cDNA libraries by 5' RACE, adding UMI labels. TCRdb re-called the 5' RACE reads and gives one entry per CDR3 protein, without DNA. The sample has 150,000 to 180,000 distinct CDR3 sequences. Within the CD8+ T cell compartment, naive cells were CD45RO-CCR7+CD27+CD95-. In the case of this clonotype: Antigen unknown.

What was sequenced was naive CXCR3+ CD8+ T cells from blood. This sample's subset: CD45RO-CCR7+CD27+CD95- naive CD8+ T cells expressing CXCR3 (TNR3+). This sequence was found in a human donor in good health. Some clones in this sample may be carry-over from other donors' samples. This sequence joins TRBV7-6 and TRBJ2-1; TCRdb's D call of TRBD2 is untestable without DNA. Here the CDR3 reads CASSRLAGPSGSYNEQFF.